The rows below give T cell receptor beta chains drawn from one sample of a study of blood T cell repertoires in COVID-19. The repertoire was sequenced with immunoSEQ multiplex PCR; TCRdb's copy has only in-frame clones and lacks some. The data contain roughly 70,000 clones, around 82% of them seen just once; the ten biggest clones take up around 4.3%. The specimen sequenced was peripheral blood. The source is a woman aged 60-75 years with acute or convalescent COVID-19. CDR3s include the opening cysteine and the closing phenylalanine or tryptophan. A D gene is named only where the DNA matches it firmly. Not all rows give a size; the values are once, few, many and, for expanded clones, a class.

J gene	clone size	V gene	D gene	CDR3 protein	CDR3 DNA
TRBJ1-6	NA	TRBV6-1	NA	CASSEVRRSPLHF	TGTGCCAGCAGTGAAGTGCGGCGATCACCCCTCCACTTT
TRBJ2-7	NA	TRBV5-1	TRBD2	CASSAWWRGDSYEQYF	TGCGCCAGCAGCGCTTGGTGGCGGGGGGACTCCTACGAGCAGTACTTC
TRBJ1-2	NA	TRBV6-4	NA	CASSEGWGEGYGYTF	TGTGCCAGCAGTGAAGGCTGGGGCGAAGGATATGGCTACACCTTC
TRBJ1-2	NA	TRBV3-1/TRBV3-2	TRBD1	CASSQEPGGYYGYTF	TGTGCCAGCAGCCAAGAGCCAGGGGGATACTATGGCTACACCTTC
TRBJ2-7	NA	TRBV6-6	TRBD1	CASSQTGGEQYF	TGTGCCAGCAGCCAAACAGGGGGCGAGCAGTACTTC
TRBJ1-1	NA	TRBV5-8	TRBD1	CASSLWGRGILNTEAFF	TGTGCCAGCAGCTTGTGGGGCAGGGGGATCCTGAACACTGAAGCTTTCTTT
TRBJ1-2	NA	TRBV19	NA	CASIGQGYGYTF	TGTGCCAGTATTGGTCAGGGGTATGGCTACACCTTC
TRBJ2-3	NA	TRBV10-3	TRBD1	CAITTGRTDTQYF	TGTGCCATCACGACAGGGCGAACAGATACGCAGTATTTT
TRBJ1-5	NA	TRBV2	NA	CASWRVEQPQHF	TGTGCCAGCTGGAGGGTAGAACAGCCCCAGCATTTT
TRBJ2-3	NA	TRBV30	NA	CAWSLTGGGRTDTQYF	TGTGCCTGGAGTCTCACAGGGGGGGGGAGAACAGATACGCAGTATTTT
TRBJ1-2	NA	TRBV12-3/TRBV12-4	NA	CASTSRSFYGYTF	TGTGCCAGCACAAGCAGGTCCTTCTATGGCTACACCTTC
TRBJ1-3	NA	TRBV3-1/TRBV3-2	NA	CASSPGQGNTIYF	TGTGCCAGCAGCCCCGGACAAGGAAACACCATATATTTT
TRBJ1-1	NA	TRBV6-6	NA	CASRVSDTEAFF	TGTGCCAGCCGGGTATCGGACACTGAAGCTTTCTTT
TRBJ2-3	NA	TRBV6-5	NA	CASRHRTDTQYF	TGTGCCAGCAGGCACAGGACAGATACGCAGTATTTT
TRBJ2-5	NA	TRBV5-1	NA	CASSLGGGAYQETQYF	TGCGCCAGCAGCTTGGGGGGAGGTGCCTACCAAGAGACCCAGTACTTC
TRBJ1-1	NA	TRBV12-3/TRBV12-4	NA	CASINSGGTEAFF	TGTGCCAGTATCAATTCGGGGGGCACTGAAGCTTTCTTT
TRBJ2-1	NA	TRBV5-1	TRBD2	CASSSTPGLAHNEQFF	TGCGCCAGCAGCTCTACACCGGGACTAGCCCACAATGAGCAGTTCTTC
TRBJ1-2	NA	TRBV2	NA	CASSQMTGPNYGYTF	TGTGCCAGCAGCCAAATGACAGGCCCTAACTATGGCTACACCTTC
TRBJ2-3	NA	TRBV11-3	TRBD1	CASSLGDRDTDTQYF	TGTGCCAGCAGCTTAGGGGACAGAGACACAGATACGCAGTATTTT
TRBJ1-4	NA	TRBV5-4	TRBD1	CASSFGTGGIGEKLFF	TGTGCCAGCAGCTTTGGGACAGGGGGCATTGGAGAAAAACTGTTTTTT
TRBJ1-2	NA	TRBV5-1	NA	CASSLGGAGYTF	TGCGCCAGCAGCCTGGGGGGCGCTGGCTACACCTTC
TRBJ1-1	NA	TRBV5-6	NA	CASSSTGTTEAFF	TGTGCCAGCAGCTCTACAGGGACCACTGAAGCTTTCTTT
TRBJ1-1	NA	TRBV6-5	NA	CASGPQVVITEAFF	TGTGCCAGCGGCCCACAGGTTGTCATCACTGAAGCTTTCTTT
TRBJ2-2	NA	TRBV18	TRBD1	CASSSGTGAGELFF	TGTGCCAGCTCGTCTGGGACAGGGGCCGGGGAGCTGTTTTTT
TRBJ2-7	once	TRBV7-9	NA	CASSSAPGSSSYEQYF	TGTGCCAGCAGCTCGGCCCCGGGATCTAGCTCCTACGAGCAGTACTTC
TRBJ2-5	NA	TRBV13	NA	CASSLDTVQETQYF	TGTGCCAGCAGCTTAGATACGGTCCAAGAGACCCAGTACTTC